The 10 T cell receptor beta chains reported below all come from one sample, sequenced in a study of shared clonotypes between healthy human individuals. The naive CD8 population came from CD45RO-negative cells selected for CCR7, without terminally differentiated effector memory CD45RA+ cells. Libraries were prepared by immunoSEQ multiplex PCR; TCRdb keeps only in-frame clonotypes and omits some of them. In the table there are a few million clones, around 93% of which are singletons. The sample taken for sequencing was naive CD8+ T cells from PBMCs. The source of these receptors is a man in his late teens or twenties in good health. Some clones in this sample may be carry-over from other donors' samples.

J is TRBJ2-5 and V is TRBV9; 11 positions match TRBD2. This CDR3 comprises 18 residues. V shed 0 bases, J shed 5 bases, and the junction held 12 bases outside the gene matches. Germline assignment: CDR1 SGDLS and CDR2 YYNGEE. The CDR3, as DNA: TGTGCCAGCAGCGTAGCGAAACTAGCGGGAGCTGGAGGGGAGACCCAGTACTTC. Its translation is CASSVAKLAGAGGETQYF.

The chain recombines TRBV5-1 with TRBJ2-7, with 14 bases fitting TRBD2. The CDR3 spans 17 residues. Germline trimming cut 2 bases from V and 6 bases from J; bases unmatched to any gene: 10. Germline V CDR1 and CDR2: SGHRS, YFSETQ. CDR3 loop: CASSLETSGRVRCEQYF. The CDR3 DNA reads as TGCGCCAGCAGCTTAGAGACTAGCGGGAGGGTCCGCTGCGAGCAGTACTTC.

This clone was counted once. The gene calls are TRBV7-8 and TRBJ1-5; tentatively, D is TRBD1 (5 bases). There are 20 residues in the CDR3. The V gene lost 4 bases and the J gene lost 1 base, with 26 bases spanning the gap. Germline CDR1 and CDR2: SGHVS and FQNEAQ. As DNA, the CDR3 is TGTGCCAGCAGCTCCTTTGGATGGGCTCTTGGGGGAAAAAGCAATCAGCCCCAGCATTTT. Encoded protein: CASSSFGWALGGKSNQPQHF.

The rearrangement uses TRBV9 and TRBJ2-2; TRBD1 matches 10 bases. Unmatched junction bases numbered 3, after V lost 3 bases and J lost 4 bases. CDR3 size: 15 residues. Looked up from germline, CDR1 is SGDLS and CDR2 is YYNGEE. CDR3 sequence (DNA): TGTGCCAGCAGCGCCGGGACAGGGGTCACCGGGGAGCTGTTTTTT. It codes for CASSAGTGVTGELFF.

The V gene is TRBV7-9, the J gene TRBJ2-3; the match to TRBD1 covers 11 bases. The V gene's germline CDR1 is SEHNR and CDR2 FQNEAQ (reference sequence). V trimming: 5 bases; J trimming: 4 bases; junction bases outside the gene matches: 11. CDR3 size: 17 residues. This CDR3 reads CASSHFLGQGVSDTQYF. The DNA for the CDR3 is TGTGCCAGCAGCCATTTCCTGGGACAGGGGGTCTCAGATACGCAGTATTTT.

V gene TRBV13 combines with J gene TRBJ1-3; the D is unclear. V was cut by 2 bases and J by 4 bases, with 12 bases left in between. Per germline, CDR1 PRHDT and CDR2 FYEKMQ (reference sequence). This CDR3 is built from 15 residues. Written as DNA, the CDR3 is TGTGCCAGCAGCTTACGGGGTTTCGCCGGAAACACCATATATTTT. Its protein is CASSLRGFAGNTIYF.

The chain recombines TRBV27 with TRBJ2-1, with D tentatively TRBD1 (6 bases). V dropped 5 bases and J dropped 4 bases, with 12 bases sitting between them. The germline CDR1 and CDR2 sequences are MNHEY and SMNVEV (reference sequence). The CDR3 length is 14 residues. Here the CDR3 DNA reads TGTGCCAGCAGTATCGACAGGAAATACAATGAGCAGTTCTTC. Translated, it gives CASSIDRKYNEQFF.

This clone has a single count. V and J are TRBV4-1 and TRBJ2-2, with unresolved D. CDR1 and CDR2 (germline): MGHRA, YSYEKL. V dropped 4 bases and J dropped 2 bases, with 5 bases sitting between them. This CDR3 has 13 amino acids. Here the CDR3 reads CASSPINTGELFF. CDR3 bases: TGCGCCAGCAGCCCTATAAACACCGGGGAGCTGTTTTTT.

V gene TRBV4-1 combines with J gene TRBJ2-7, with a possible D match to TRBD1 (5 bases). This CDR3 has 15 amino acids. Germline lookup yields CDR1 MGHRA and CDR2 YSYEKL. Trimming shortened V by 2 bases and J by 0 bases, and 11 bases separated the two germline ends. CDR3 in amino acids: CASSQRWGSSYEQYF. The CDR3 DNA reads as TGCGCCAGCAGCCAAAGGTGGGGCTCCTCCTACGAGCAGTACTTC.

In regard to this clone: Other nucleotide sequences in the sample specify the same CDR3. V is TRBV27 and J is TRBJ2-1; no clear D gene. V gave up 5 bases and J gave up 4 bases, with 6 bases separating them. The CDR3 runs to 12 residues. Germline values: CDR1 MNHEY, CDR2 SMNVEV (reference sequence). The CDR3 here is CASSPSYNEQFF. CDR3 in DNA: TGTGCCAGCAGTCCCTCTTACAATGAGCAGTTCTTC.